This is a list of T cell receptor beta chains from one sample in a study of cytomegalovirus exposure and HLA in healthy donors. TCRdb keeps only in-frame clones here, not all; method: immunoSEQ multiplex PCR. The data hold under 250,000 clones, with approximately 78% observed a single time. The material sequenced was PBMCs. The receptors were sampled from a woman between 25 and 40 years old in good health and CMV-seronegative. Each CDR3 is given with its conserved first and last residue. Fields, in order: J gene, V gene, D gene, clone size, CDR3 protein, CDR3 DNA. D genes are given only for firm matches. Size is stated for part of the rows, as once, few or many counts, or as a class when the clone is expanded.

>TRBJ2-7|TRBV6-1|TRBD2|-
CASSPEAGAYEQYF
TGTGCCAGCAGTCCCGAAGCGGGGGCCTACGAGCAGTACTTC
>TRBJ1-5|TRBV28|-|-
CASSFQGPRRQPQHF
TGTGCCAGCAGTTTCCAAGGCCCAAGGCGGCAGCCCCAGCATTTT
>TRBJ1-3|TRBV5-1|TRBD1|-
CASSSGQGRNTIYF
TGCGCCAGCAGCTCAGGACAGGGAAGGAACACCATATATTTT
>TRBJ2-3|TRBV5-1|TRBD2|many
CASRGLAGGVGDTQYF
TGCGCCAGCAGAGGACTAGCGGGAGGGGTCGGAGATACGCAGTATTTT
>TRBJ1-5|TRBV6-5|-|-
CASSYERGGQPQHF
TGTGCCAGCAGTTACGAGCGGGGCGGGCAGCCCCAGCATTTT
>TRBJ1-4|TRBV15|-|-
CATSSHRAGVEKLFF
TGTGCCACCAGCAGCCACCGGGCGGGGGTCGAAAAACTGTTTTTT
>TRBJ2-3|TRBV27|-|-
CATLLGPDTQYF
TGTGCCACCCTTCTTGGGCCAGATACGCAGTATTTT
>TRBJ1-1|TRBV27|-|-
CASSLYPRTEAFF
TGTGCCAGCAGTTTATACCCCCGGACTGAAGCTTTCTTT
>TRBJ2-3|TRBV5-8|TRBD1|-
CASSTGTGRGRDTQYF
TGTGCCAGCAGCACCGGGACAGGGAGGGGAAGGGATACGCAGTATTTT
>TRBJ1-2|TRBV19|-|few
CASSDTGNYGYTF
TGTGCCAGTAGTGACACAGGGAACTATGGCTACACCTTC
>TRBJ2-7|TRBV12-5|-|-
CASAPTTRGEQYF
TGTGCTAGTGCCCCAACTACGCGAGGCGAGCAGTACTTC
>TRBJ2-7|TRBV19|TRBD2|-
CASSGGSSGRSEQYF
TGTGCCAGTAGTGGGGGTAGTAGCGGGAGATCCGAGCAGTACTTC
>TRBJ2-7|TRBV21-1|-|many
CASNPPSGDEQYF
TGTGCCAGCAATCCCCCTAGCGGGGACGAGCAGTACTTC
>TRBJ1-2|TRBV5-1|-|-
CASSLEQLSAYGYTF
TGCGCCAGCAGCTTGGAACAGCTAAGTGCCTATGGCTACACCTTC
>TRBJ1-1|TRBV30|-|-
CAWSVGGLNTEAFF
TGTGCCTGGAGTGTGGGAGGGTTGAACACTGAAGCTTTCTTT
>TRBJ2-4|TRBV5-6|-|-
CASSSGTSGPKNIQYF
TGTGCCAGCAGCTCCGGGACATCTGGACCCAAAAACATTCAGTACTTC
>TRBJ2-3|TRBV18|-|-
CASSPAGRGTDTQYF
TGTGCCAGCTCACCAGCGGGACGGGGCACAGATACGCAGTATTTT
>TRBJ2-7|TRBV6-1|-|-
CASSELDGTPSYEQYF
TGTGCCAGCAGTGAACTGGACGGGACACCCTCCTACGAGCAGTACTTC
>TRBJ1-5|TRBV4-1|TRBD1|few
CASSQLDRADQPQHF
TGCGCCAGCAGCCAACTGGACAGGGCGGATCAGCCCCAGCATTTT
>TRBJ2-3|TRBV7-9|-|-
CASSLEISRTDTQYF
TGTGCCAGCAGCTTAGAAATCTCTCGCACAGATACGCAGTATTTT
>TRBJ2-3|TRBV7-9|-|-
CASSLGEYTDTQYF
TGTGCCAGCAGCTTAGGAGAATACACAGATACGCAGTATTTT
>TRBJ2-1|TRBV10-3|-|-
CAISEGGGVEQFF
TGTGCCATCAGTGAAGGTGGAGGAGTTGAGCAGTTCTTC
>TRBJ1-2|TRBV5-4|TRBD1|-
CASSLRAGGGYTF
TGTGCCAGCAGCTTGCGGGCAGGGGGAGGCTACACCTTC
>TRBJ2-1|TRBV18|-|-
CASSPPGVYEQFF
TGTGCCAGCTCACCACCAGGGGTGTATGAGCAGTTCTTC
>TRBJ2-3|TRBV5-1|TRBD1|-
CASSINRGSTDTQYF
TGCGCCAGCAGCATAAACAGGGGTAGCACAGATACGCAGTATTTT
>TRBJ2-7|TRBV10-3|TRBD2|once
CAISESSGGFYEQYF
TGTGCCATCAGTGAGTCCAGCGGGGGGTTCTACGAGCAGTACTTC
>TRBJ2-7|TRBV10-1|TRBD1|-
CASSESGRGRIQYF
TGCGCCAGCAGTGAGTCTGGCAGGGGGCGTATACAGTACTTC
>TRBJ1-1|TRBV19|-|-
CASRPPRGVGTEAFF
TGTGCCAGTAGGCCCCCTAGGGGCGTAGGGACTGAAGCTTTCTTT
>TRBJ2-5|TRBV9|-|-
CASSVAPTGQETQYF
TGTGCCAGCAGCGTAGCACCGACGGGACAAGAGACCCAGTACTTC
>TRBJ2-7|TRBV28|-|-
CASAGSPAYEQYF
TGTGCCAGCGCCGGGTCCCCGGCCTACGAGCAGTACTTC
>TRBJ2-3|TRBV6-5|-|-
CASSRGDIDTQYF
TGTGCCAGCAGTCGGGGGGACATTGATACGCAGTATTTT
>TRBJ2-5|TRBV29-1|TRBD1|-
CSVSRDSQETQYF
TGCAGCGTTTCCAGGGACAGTCAAGAGACCCAGTACTTC
>TRBJ2-3|TRBV14|TRBD1|-
CASSQGVTGGTDTQYF
TGTGCCAGCAGCCAAGGGGTCACAGGGGGCACAGATACGCAGTATTTT
>TRBJ2-5|TRBV11-2|-|-
CASSLMGGEETQYF
TGTGCCAGCAGCTTGATGGGCGGGGAAGAGACCCAGTACTTC
>TRBJ2-5|TRBV19|-|-
CASSIRAGAYQETQYF
TGTGCCAGTAGTATTAGGGCAGGGGCCTACCAAGAGACCCAGTACTTC
>TRBJ1-5|TRBV30|-|-
CAWKVASGYSNQPQHF
TGTGCCTGGAAAGTGGCGTCAGGTTATAGCAATCAGCCCCAGCATTTT
>TRBJ1-1|TRBV28|-|-
CASSSGFLTEAFF
TGTGCCAGCAGTTCAGGGTTCCTCACTGAAGCTTTCTTT
>TRBJ1-6|TRBV18|TRBD1|few
CASSPPDRDNSPLHF
TGTGCCAGCTCACCACCGGACAGGGACAATTCACCCCTCCACTTT
>TRBJ2-2|TRBV18|TRBD1|once
CASSRRQGAGTGELFF
TGTGCCAGCTCACGCCGACAGGGGGCCGGCACCGGGGAGCTGTTTTTT